This T cell receptor beta chain appears in the sequencing data of a study of blood T cell repertoires in COVID-19. CDR3 length equals 15 residues. V dropped 5 bases and J dropped 0 bases, with 13 bases sitting between them. Germline assignment: CDR1 SEHNR and CDR2 FQNEAQ (reference sequence). Data came from immunoSEQ multiplex PCR; TCRdb stores just in-frame clones and leaves some out. The sample shows 200,000 to 300,000 clones, just under 85% of them seen only once. V usage is TRBV7-9 and J usage is TRBJ1-1; D is possibly TRBD1 (5 bases). This receptor was obtained from a man in his forties or fifties with acute or convalescent COVID-19. The sample comprised peripheral blood. CDR3 region: CASSPQGSVNTEAFF. Here the CDR3 DNA reads TGTGCCAGCAGCCCCCAGGGTTCTGTGAACACTGAAGCTTTCTTT.